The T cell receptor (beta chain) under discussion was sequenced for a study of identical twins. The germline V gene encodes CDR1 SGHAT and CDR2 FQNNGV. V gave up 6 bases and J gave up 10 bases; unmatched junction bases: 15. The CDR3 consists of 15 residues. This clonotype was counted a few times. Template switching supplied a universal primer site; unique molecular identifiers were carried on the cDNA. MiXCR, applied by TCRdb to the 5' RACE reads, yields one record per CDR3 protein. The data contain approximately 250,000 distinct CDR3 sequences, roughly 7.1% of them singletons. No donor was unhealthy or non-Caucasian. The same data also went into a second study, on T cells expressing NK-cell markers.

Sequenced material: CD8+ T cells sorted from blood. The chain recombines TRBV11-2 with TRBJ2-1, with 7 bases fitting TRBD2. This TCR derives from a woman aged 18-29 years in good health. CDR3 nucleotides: TGTGCCAGCAGTTATAGCTGGGGGGGGACTTGGGAGCAGTTCTTC. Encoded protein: CASSYSWGGTWEQFF.